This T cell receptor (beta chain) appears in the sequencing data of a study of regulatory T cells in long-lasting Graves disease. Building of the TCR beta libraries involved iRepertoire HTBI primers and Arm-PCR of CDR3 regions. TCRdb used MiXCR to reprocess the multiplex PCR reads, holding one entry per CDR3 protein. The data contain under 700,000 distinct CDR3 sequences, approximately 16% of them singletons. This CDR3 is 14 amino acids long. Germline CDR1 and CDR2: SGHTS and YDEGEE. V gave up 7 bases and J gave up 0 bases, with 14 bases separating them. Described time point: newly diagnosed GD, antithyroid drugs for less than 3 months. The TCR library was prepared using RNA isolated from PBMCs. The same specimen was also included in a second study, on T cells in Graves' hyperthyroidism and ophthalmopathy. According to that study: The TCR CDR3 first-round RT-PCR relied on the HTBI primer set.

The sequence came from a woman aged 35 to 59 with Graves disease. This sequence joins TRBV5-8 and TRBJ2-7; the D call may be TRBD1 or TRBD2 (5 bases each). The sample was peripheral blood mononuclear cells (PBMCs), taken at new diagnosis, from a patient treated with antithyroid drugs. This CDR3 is CASSQGPRSYEQYF. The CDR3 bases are TGTGCCAGCTCCCAGGGACCTCGCTCCTACGAGCAGTACTTC.